This passage covers 28 T cell receptor beta chains from one sample sequenced in a study of OX40 agonist ivuxolimab in advanced cancers. Library prep was done by the immunoSEQ multiplex PCR assay. In TCRdb, the immuneACCESS table is reduced to in-frame sequences with V and J assigned. These tables do not hold every clone; where another copy was compared, an unresolved V gene accounts for under half, and the others remain unexplained. The sample data list around 80,000 clones, and approximately 82% of these were observed just once. Together, the top ten hold around 5.1% of the sample. Here the sequenced sample was CD4+ or CD8+ T cells sorted from blood, taken in a trial of the OX40 agonist ivuxolimab. The receptors derive from an adult with an advanced solid tumor such as melanoma, head and neck, liver or kidney cancer.

V usage is TRBV6-1 and J usage is TRBJ1-5; TRBD1 might be the D (5 bases). Germline V gene sequence: CDR1 MNHNS, CDR2 SASEGT. The CDR3 extends over 16 amino acids. The ends were cut back, 1 base at V and 0 bases at J, with 10 bases in the middle. The DNA of the CDR3 is TGTGCCAGCAGTGAAGTGAGGGGATATAGCAATCAGCCCCAGCATTTT. Translating gives CASSEVRGYSNQPQHF.

This sequence joins TRBV5-1 and TRBJ1-1, with 7 positions matching TRBD1. Germline V gives CDR1 SGHRS, CDR2 YFSETQ. J was trimmed by 2 bases and V by 2 bases; bases with no gene match: 12. CDR3 length equals 17 residues. CDR3 coding DNA: TGCGCCAGCAGCTTAGTGGGACAGCAGACAACCAACACTGAAGCTTTCTTT. Translating it yields CASSLVGQQTTNTEAFF.

This sequence joins TRBV5-1 and TRBJ2-2; 8 nucleotides match TRBD1. The junction had 1 base not matched to a gene; V was cut back by 5 bases and J by 4 bases. The CDR3 runs 13 residues. Germline V CDR1 and CDR2: SGHRS, YFSETQ. The CDR3 coding sequence is TGCGCCAGCAGGCAGGGGGCCACCGGGGAGCTGTTTTTT. Protein sequence: CASRQGATGELFF. Together with reference TRBV5-1 and TRBJ2-2, the CDR3 gives the full variable domain: KAGVTQTPRYLIKTRGQQVTLSCSPISGHRSVSWYQQTPGQGLQFLFEYFSETQRNKGNFPGRFSGRQFSNSRSEMNVSTLELGDSALYLCASRQGATGELFFGEGSRLTVL.

The V and J genes are TRBV6-1 and TRBJ2-5, with 8 bases fitting TRBD1. This CDR3 comprises 19 residues. Germline loops: CDR1 MNHNS, CDR2 SASEGT. With 1 base clipped from V and 3 bases from J, the junction kept 16 bases outside the gene matches. The CDR3 protein is CASSEGWTGLDRAKETQYF. As DNA, the CDR3 is TGTGCCAGCAGTGAAGGGTGGACAGGGTTGGATCGGGCCAAAGAGACCCAGTACTTC.

This clone came up a few times. This rearrangement joins TRBV11-2 to TRBJ2-7; D is possibly TRBD2 (6 bases). Trimming stripped 5 bases from V and 4 bases from J, with 15 bases between. CDR3 length: 14 amino acids. Germline-derived CDR1 and CDR2 are SGHAT and FQNNGV. The CDR3 loop is CASSTRGRGYEQYF. The CDR3 DNA sequence: TGTGCCAGCAGCACGCGAGGGCGGGGTTACGAGCAGTACTTC.

The chain joins TRBV5-1 to TRBJ2-3; D is undetermined. Deletions cut 0 bases from V and 3 bases from J, with 2 bases between. Germline V gene sequence: CDR1 SGHRS, CDR2 YFSETQ. The CDR3 totals 12 residues. Written as DNA, the CDR3 is TGCGCCAGCAGCTTGGAAACAGATACGCAGTATTTT. Protein: CASSLETDTQYF.

The chain has TRBV28 and TRBJ1-2, with TRBD1 identical over 7 bases. The V gene end was trimmed by 4 bases and the J gene end by 3 bases; junction bases not matched to a gene: 5. This CDR3 comprises 14 residues. CDR1 and CDR2 from the germline V gene are MDHEN and SYDVKM. In nucleotides, the CDR3 is TGTGCCAGCAGTTCCAGGGGGGGCTACTATGGCTACACCTTC. It yields the protein CASSSRGGYYGYTF.

Written as DNA, the CDR3 is TGTGCCAGTAGCCTAAACCCCCCCGGGCAGCCCCAGCATTTT. Translation: CASSLNPPGQPQHF. V gene TRBV19 combines with J gene TRBJ1-5; D is uncertain. CDR1 and CDR2 (germline): LNHDA, SQIVND (reference sequence). Trimming took off 6 bases at V and 7 bases at J, with 16 bases between the two ends. This CDR3 comprises 14 residues. Supplemented by reference TRBV19 and TRBJ1-5, the full variable domain reads DGGITQSPKYLFRKEGQNVTLSCEQNLNHDAMYWYRQDPGQGLRLIYYSQIVNDFQKGDIAEGYSVSREKKESFPLTVTSAQKNPTAFYLCASSLNPPGQPQHFGDGTRLSIL.

The chain couples TRBV28 to TRBJ2-6, with 9 bases matching TRBD1. The CDR3 has 20 residues. Germline V gene data show CDR1 as MDHEN and CDR2 as SYDVKM. The V and J ends lost 4 bases and 0 bases, in that order; junction bases with no gene match: 13. This CDR3 is CASSSSGTGRPSSGANVLTF. In DNA form, the CDR3 reads TGTGCCAGCAGTTCCTCCGGGACAGGGCGCCCCAGCTCTGGGGCCAACGTCCTGACTTTC.

The chain uses TRBV19 and TRBJ1-2; D not resolved. V lost 3 bases and J 0 bases, leaving 14 bases between the germline ends. This CDR3 contains 16 residues. Germline loops: CDR1 LNHDA, CDR2 SQIVND (reference sequence). In DNA, the CDR3 is TGTGCCAGTAGTATTCCCGGTCTCGGCCCTAACTATGGCTACACCTTC. Its protein product is CASSIPGLGPNYGYTF.

The chain is built from TRBV4-1 and TRBJ2-3; D unresolved. Germline V CDR1 and CDR2: MGHRA, YSYEKL. The V gene lost 2 bases and the J gene lost 1 base, with 7 bases spanning the gap. This CDR3 contains 14 residues. The CDR3 region is CASSQLSGTDTQYF. In DNA, the CDR3 is TGCGCCAGCAGCCAATTATCCGGCACAGATACGCAGTATTTT.

The gene calls are TRBV7-3 and TRBJ2-1; D is unclear. Germline CDR1 SGHTA, CDR2 FQGTGA. The CDR3 covers 14 residues. V lost 0 bases to trimming and J lost 5 bases, with 8 bases between them. Written as DNA, the CDR3 is TGTGCCAGCAGCTTAACTAGGACGGACAATGAGCAGTTCTTC. This encodes CASSLTRTDNEQFF.

The chain employs TRBV28 and TRBJ2-3; D gene ambiguous. CDR3 size: 15 residues. Germline CDR1 reads MDHEN; CDR2 reads SYDVKM. The V and J ends lost 2 bases and 0 bases respectively, with 9 bases between them. The CDR3 region is CASSLGTDSTDTQYF. In DNA, the CDR3 is TGTGCCAGCAGTTTAGGTACAGACAGCACAGATACGCAGTATTTT.

The V call is TRBV6-5, the J call TRBJ2-7, with 9 bases matching TRBD1. Germline CDR1 and CDR2: MNHEY and SVGAGI. The J segment lost 5 bases and the V segment lost 5 bases, leaving 7 bases of the junction unmatched. This CDR3 has 14 amino acids. The CDR3 region has the DNA TGTGCCAGCAGTGGGTGGACAGGGGCCAACGAGCAGTACTTC. It is translated as CASSGWTGANEQYF.

The rearrangement uses TRBV5-1 and TRBJ2-2; D is uncertain. This CDR3 has 15 amino acids. V was pared by 4 bases and J by 1 base, with 11 bases between. CDR1 and CDR2 (germline): SGHRS, YFSETQ. CDR3 bases: TGCGCCAGCAGCCGGACGGAGAGGAACACCGGGGAGCTGTTTTTT. It is translated as CASSRTERNTGELFF.

The chain employs TRBV28 and TRBJ2-1; TRBD2 matches 10 bases. Trimming took 4 bases from V and 16 from J; bases not matched to a gene: 13. The CDR3 is 14 amino acids. In germline, CDR1 is MDHEN, CDR2 SYDVKM. The CDR3 loop reads CASSSTSGAARFFF. The CDR3 DNA reads as TGTGCCAGCAGTTCTACTAGCGGGGCCGCCCGGTTCTTCTTC.

The rearrangement joins TRBV5-4 to TRBJ1-3; D remains ambiguous. The CDR3 totals 14 residues. V was pared by 0 bases and J by 0 bases, with 4 bases between. The germline V gene has CDR1 SGHNT and CDR2 YYREEE (reference sequence). The DNA of the CDR3 is TGTGCCAGCAGCTTGGCGACCTCTGGAAACACCATATATTTT. It codes for CASSLATSGNTIYF.

The rearrangement joins TRBV28 to TRBJ2-7, with D perhaps matching TRBD2 (6 bases). V shed 6 bases and J shed 5 bases, with 20 bases lying between them. The CDR3 covers 15 residues. CDR1 is MDHEN, CDR2 SYDVKM, per germline. The CDR3 loop reads CASRSGGVSSDEQYF. In DNA form, the CDR3 reads TGTGCCAGCAGATCCGGAGGGGTTTCTTCGGACGAGCAGTACTTC.

The V gene is TRBV5-1, the J gene TRBJ1-6, with a weak D call TRBD1 (5 bases). CDR1 is SGHRS, CDR2 YFSETQ, per germline. V lost 0 bases, J lost 9 bases, and 13 bases lay in between. This CDR3 has 15 residues. The CDR3 protein is CASSLVGGEVSPLHF. The CDR3 DNA reads as TGCGCCAGCAGCTTGGTCGGGGGGGAAGTTTCACCCCTCCACTTT.

The chain links TRBV27 to TRBJ2-7; weak D call: TRBD2 (7 bases). The CDR3 is made up of 15 amino acids. V lost 3 bases and J 5 bases, leaving 17 bases between the germline ends. Germline V lookup: CDR1 MNHEY, CDR2 SMNVEV (reference sequence). The CDR3 coding sequence is TGTGCCAGCAGTTTTTATCGGGGGGCCCCCCACGAGCAGTACTTC. This translates into CASSFYRGAPHEQYF.

The genes are TRBV4-1 and TRBJ1-1; D unresolved. Germline loops: CDR1 MGHRA, CDR2 YSYEKL. The CDR3 has 15 amino acids. V gave up 4 bases and J gave up 4 bases, with 16 bases separating them. The CDR3 nucleotides read TGCGCCAGCAGCCCTGACTGGCAGGAGGGCACTGAAGCTTTCTTT. It is translated as CASSPDWQEGTEAFF.

V usage is TRBV20-1 and J usage is TRBJ1-1; D remains ambiguous. The germline V gene has CDR1 DFQATT and CDR2 SNEGSKA (reference sequence). The CDR3 is 11 amino acids. V was trimmed by 3 bases and J by 7 bases, leaving 9 bases between them. The CDR3: CSASPVSEAFF. As DNA, the CDR3 is TGCAGTGCTAGTCCCGTCAGTGAAGCTTTCTTT.

V gene TRBV19 combines with J gene TRBJ2-2, with D perhaps TRBD2 (5 bases). V gave up 6 bases and J gave up 3 bases, with 11 bases separating them. This CDR3 is 14 amino acids long. Germline CDR1 reads LNHDA; CDR2 reads SQIVND (reference sequence). Here the CDR3 DNA reads TGTGCCAGTAGCTTACTAGTAGACACCGGGGAGCTGTTTTTT. Amino acid sequence: CASSLLVDTGELFF. Full variable domain (remainder filled in from reference TRBV19 and TRBJ2-2): DGGITQSPKYLFRKEGQNVTLSCEQNLNHDAMYWYRQDPGQGLRLIYYSQIVNDFQKGDIAEGYSVSREKKESFPLTVTSAQKNPTAFYLCASSLLVDTGELFFGEGSRLTVL.

In this sample, this clone turned up a few times. V gene TRBV27 combines with J gene TRBJ1-5; 10 nucleotides line up with TRBD1. Germline V gene data show CDR1 as MNHEY and CDR2 as SMNVEV (reference sequence). The CDR3 sequence is 15 residues long. Losses at the gene ends were 6 bases for V and 3 bases for J; bases not matched to a gene: 5. CDR3 DNA: TGTGCCAGCAGGGACAGGGGGAATTACAATCAGCCCCAGCATTTT. This gives the protein CASRDRGNYNQPQHF.

V and J are TRBV28 and TRBJ1-5; 8 bases are shared with TRBD1. Germline CDR1 MDHEN, CDR2 SYDVKM. The trim removed 3 bases at V and 11 bases at J, leaving 0 bases unmatched. CDR3 length: 11 amino acids. The CDR3 spells CASSLDRAQHF. CDR3 DNA: TGTGCCAGCAGTTTGGACAGGGCCCAGCATTTT.

V and J are TRBV7-8 and TRBJ2-3; 8 bases match TRBD2. CDR1 is SGHVS, CDR2 FQNEAQ, per germline. This CDR3 is built from 17 residues. J lost 7 bases, V lost 5 bases, and 17 bases had no gene match. CDR3 amino acids: CASSPSGSGARRYTQYF. The CDR3 DNA follows: TGTGCCAGCAGCCCTAGTGGTAGCGGGGCCCGGAGGTATACGCAGTATTTT.

As DNA, the CDR3 is TGTGCCAGCAGCCCGACAGCAGCGATAGGAAACACCATATATTTT. Its protein product is CASSPTAAIGNTIYF. The V call is TRBV7-9, the J call TRBJ1-3, with a weak D call TRBD1 (5 bases). The germline CDR1 and CDR2 sequences are SEHNR and FQNEAQ (reference sequence). Trimming removed 5 bases at V and 4 bases at J, with 15 bases between. The CDR3 contains 15 residues.

This sequence joins TRBV2 and TRBJ2-3; 7 bases are a match to TRBD2. V shed 10 bases and J 5 bases; nucleotides not matched to a gene: 9. The CDR3 contains 13 residues. Germline V gives CDR1 SNHLY, CDR2 FYNNEI. This CDR3 is CATAQRGGDTQYF. The CDR3 nucleotides are TGTGCCACCGCCCAGCGGGGTGGAGATACGCAGTATTTT. The variable domain in full, completed from reference TRBV2 and TRBJ2-3, reads EPEVTQTPSHQVTQMGQEVILRCVPISNHLYFYWYRQILGQKVEFLVSFYNNEISEKSEIFDDQFSVERPDGSNFTLKIRSTKLEDSAMYFCATAQRGGDTQYFGPGTRLTVL.